This T cell receptor (beta chain) comes out of a study of a mutant IDH1 vaccine in newly diagnosed glioma. About the study: Treatment recipients were about 60% male and around 40% female, and their mean age was around 39 years. Antecedent treatment encompassed radiotherapy, temozolomide, or their combination; the majority received both.

The CDR3 consists of 12 residues. The germline CDR1 and CDR2 sequences are SGHVS and FQNEAQ. Trimming stripped 4 bases from V and 4 bases from J, with 8 bases between. Study-level points and caveats: The study observed vaccine-induced immune responses in 90% to 95% of patients.

Here immunoSEQ multiplex PCR was the method, and the copy in TCRdb shows in-frame clones only, minus some. This table holds 25,000 to 35,000 clones, 65% to 85% found once. About this clone: Its antigen is unidentified. Other nucleotide sequences from this sample produce the same CDR3.

Noted time point: week 23, last vaccination. Vaccination comprised doses that each held 300 ug of mutant IDH1 20-mer peptide, plus topical imiquimod. Every donor had a new WHO grade 3 or 4 astrocytoma that was IDH1-mutant, with loss of nuclear ATRX. The sequences come from PBMCs, collected from a glioma patient whose treatment included an IDH1 peptide vaccine. The V gene is TRBV7-8, the J gene TRBJ2-7; a possible D gene is TRBD2 (6 bases). The TCR was taken from a young woman with glioma. Here the CDR3 DNA reads TGTGCCAGCAGCTCGGGACTTTACGAGCAGTACTTC. As protein: CASSSGLYEQYF.